A selection of T cell receptor beta chains follows, all from one sample in a study of cytomegalovirus exposure and HLA in healthy donors. Measured with immunoSEQ multiplex PCR; TCRdb has only the in-frame clones, and not every one. The data contain 140,000 to 150,000 clones, approximately 63% of them singletons. The specimen was PBMCs. These receptors all stem from a woman between 55 and 75 years old in good health and CMV-seropositive. Both conserved end residues are part of each CDR3. The D gene is left open where the match is weak. Rows give clone size only sometimes, using once, few, many, or a class for an expanded clone.

j_call: TRBJ1-1; clone_size: .; v_call: TRBV18; cdr3_length: 14; d_call: TRBD1; cdr3_aa: CASSSQGANTEAFF; cdr3_nt: TGTGCCAGCTCATCTCAGGGGGCAAACACTGAAGCTTTCTTT
j_call: TRBJ1-1; clone_size: few; v_call: TRBV30; cdr3_length: 15; d_call: .; cdr3_aa: CAWSVSWQGSPEAFF; cdr3_nt: TGTGCCTGGAGTGTAAGTTGGCAGGGGAGTCCTGAAGCTTTCTTT
j_call: TRBJ2-1; clone_size: .; v_call: TRBV4-1; cdr3_length: 16; d_call: TRBD2; cdr3_aa: CASSQAGLAVYNEQFF; cdr3_nt: TGCGCCAGCAGCCAAGCGGGACTAGCGGTTTACAATGAGCAGTTCTTC
j_call: TRBJ1-2; clone_size: .; v_call: TRBV6-6; cdr3_length: 15; d_call: TRBD1; cdr3_aa: CASSYSSAGGAGYTF; cdr3_nt: TGTGCCAGCAGTTACTCTTCCGCAGGGGGCGCTGGCTACACCTTC
j_call: TRBJ2-1; clone_size: once; v_call: TRBV6-6; cdr3_length: 15; d_call: TRBD2; cdr3_aa: CASSRGSSGLGEQFF; cdr3_nt: TGTGCCAGCAGCCGCGGGAGTTCGGGGCTTGGGGAGCAGTTCTTC
j_call: TRBJ2-1; clone_size: few; v_call: TRBV29-1; cdr3_length: 14; d_call: .; cdr3_aa: CSVEGLPAHNEQFF; cdr3_nt: TGCAGCGTCGAGGGACTCCCTGCGCACAATGAGCAGTTCTTC
j_call: TRBJ2-2; clone_size: .; v_call: TRBV2; cdr3_length: 15; d_call: TRBD1; cdr3_aa: CASNPGTGVTGELFF; cdr3_nt: TGTGCCAGCAACCCCGGGACAGGGGTGACCGGGGAGCTGTTTTTT
j_call: TRBJ1-1; clone_size: .; v_call: TRBV19; cdr3_length: 16; d_call: .; cdr3_aa: CASNRHRQGKDTEAFF; cdr3_nt: TGTGCCAGTAACCGACATCGGCAGGGTAAGGACACTGAAGCTTTCTTT
j_call: TRBJ2-7; clone_size: .; v_call: TRBV7-3; cdr3_length: 16; d_call: TRBD2; cdr3_aa: CASSAGTSGSRIEQYF; cdr3_nt: TGTGCCAGCAGCGCCGGGACTAGCGGGAGTCGGATCGAGCAGTACTTC
j_call: TRBJ2-3; clone_size: .; v_call: TRBV14; cdr3_length: 14; d_call: TRBD2; cdr3_aa: CASSQGLVRDTQYF; cdr3_nt: TGTGCCAGCAGCCAGGGACTAGTCAGGGATACGCAGTATTTT
j_call: TRBJ1-1; clone_size: once; v_call: TRBV9; cdr3_length: 15; d_call: .; cdr3_aa: CASSVSQGGWAEAFF; cdr3_nt: TGTGCCAGCAGCGTAAGTCAGGGAGGTTGGGCTGAAGCTTTCTTT
j_call: TRBJ2-2; clone_size: .; v_call: TRBV12-5; cdr3_length: 16; d_call: .; cdr3_aa: CASGLVPGLNTGELFF; cdr3_nt: TGTGCTAGTGGTTTGGTGCCGGGACTGAACACCGGGGAGCTGTTTTTT
j_call: TRBJ1-2; clone_size: .; v_call: TRBV20-1; cdr3_length: 9; d_call: .; cdr3_aa: CSVLRSYTF; cdr3_nt: TGCAGTGTTCTCAGAAGCTACACCTTC
j_call: TRBJ1-1; clone_size: .; v_call: TRBV27; cdr3_length: 12; d_call: .; cdr3_aa: CASSLRGAEAFF; cdr3_nt: TGTGCCAGCAGTTTAAGAGGCGCTGAAGCTTTCTTT
j_call: TRBJ2-3; clone_size: .; v_call: TRBV28; cdr3_length: 15; d_call: .; cdr3_aa: CASSLRGGIIDTQYF; cdr3_nt: TGTGCCAGCAGTTTACGTGGCGGGATAATAGATACGCAGTATTTT